These 4 T cell receptor beta chains share one sample of origin, sequenced in a study of cytomegalovirus exposure and HLA in healthy donors. 60 Vbeta and 13 Jbeta primers were used in PCR. Sequenced by immunoSEQ multiplex PCR; TCRdb stores in-frame clones only, minus some. This table holds about 140,000 clones, roughly four fifths found once. Sequenced material: PBMCs. The origin of the receptors is a human donor in good health.

The gene calls are TRBV29-1 and TRBJ1-1; D gene unclear. This CDR3 is 11 amino acids long. CDR1 is SQVTM, CDR2 ANQGSEA, per germline. Trimming took 1 base from V and 5 from J, leaving 5 bases between them. The CDR3 is CSVEVRTEAFF. CDR3 nucleotides: TGCAGCGTTGAAGTCAGGACTGAAGCTTTCTTT.

The chain carries TRBV10-1 and TRBJ1-6, with 7 positions matching TRBD1. V lost 6 bases to trimming and J lost 8 bases; unmatched junction nucleotides: 7. The CDR3 totals 14 residues. Per germline, CDR1 WNHNN and CDR2 SYGVQD (reference sequence). For the CDR3, the DNA is TGCGCCAGCAGCGAGAGAACAGGGGATTCACCCCTCCACTTT. This gives the protein CASSERTGDSPLHF.

V and J are TRBV10-3 and TRBJ2-3, with a possible D match to TRBD1 (5 bases). V was trimmed by 4 bases and J by 2 bases, leaving 7 bases between them. Germline-derived CDR1 and CDR2 are ENHRY and SYGVKD. The CDR3 has 13 amino acids. The DNA for the CDR3 is TGTGCCATCAGTGGCAGGGACACAGATACGCAGTATTTT. Translating it yields CAISGRDTDTQYF.

This clone was seen a few times. The J gene is TRBJ1-1, the V gene TRBV4-1, with TRBD1 identical over 7 bases. The germline V gene has CDR1 MGHRA and CDR2 YSYEKL. This CDR3 region has 15 residues. The V segment lost 5 bases and the J segment 6 bases; nucleotides outside the gene matches: 12. In DNA, the CDR3 is TGCGCCAGCAGCAACTTGGACAGGAAAGTCTCTGAAGCTTTCTTT. It codes for CASSNLDRKVSEAFF.